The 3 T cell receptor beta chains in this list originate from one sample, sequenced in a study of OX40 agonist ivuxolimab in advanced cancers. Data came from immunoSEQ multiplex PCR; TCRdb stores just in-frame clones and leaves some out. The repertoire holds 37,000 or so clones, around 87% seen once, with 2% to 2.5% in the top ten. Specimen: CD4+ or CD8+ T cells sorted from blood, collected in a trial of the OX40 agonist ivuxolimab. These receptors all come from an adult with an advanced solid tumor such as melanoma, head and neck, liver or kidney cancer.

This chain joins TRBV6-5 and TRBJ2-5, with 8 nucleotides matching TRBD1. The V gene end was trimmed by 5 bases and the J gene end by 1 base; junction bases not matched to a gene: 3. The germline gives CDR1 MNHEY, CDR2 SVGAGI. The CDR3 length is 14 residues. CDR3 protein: CASSRGTGQETQYF. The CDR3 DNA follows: TGTGCCAGCAGTAGAGGGACAGGCCAAGAGACCCAGTACTTC.

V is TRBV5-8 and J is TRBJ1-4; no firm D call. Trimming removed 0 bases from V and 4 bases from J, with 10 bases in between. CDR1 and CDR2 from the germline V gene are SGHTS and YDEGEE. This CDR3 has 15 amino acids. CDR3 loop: CASSLGNSFNEKLFF. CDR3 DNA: TGTGCCAGCAGCTTGGGGAACAGCTTTAATGAAAAACTGTTTTTT.

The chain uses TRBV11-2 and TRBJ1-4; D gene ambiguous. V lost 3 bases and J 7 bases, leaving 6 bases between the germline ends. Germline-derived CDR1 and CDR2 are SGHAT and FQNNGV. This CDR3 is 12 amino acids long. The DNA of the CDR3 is TGTGCCAGCAGCTTTGGGTTTGAAAAACTGTTTTTT. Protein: CASSFGFEKLFF. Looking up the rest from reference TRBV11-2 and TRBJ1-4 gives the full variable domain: EAGVAQSPRYKIIEKRQSVAFWCNPISGHATLYWYQQILGQGPKLLIQFQNNGVVDDSQLPKDRFSAERLKGVDSTLKIQPAKLEDSAVYLCASSFGFEKLFFGSGTQLSVL.